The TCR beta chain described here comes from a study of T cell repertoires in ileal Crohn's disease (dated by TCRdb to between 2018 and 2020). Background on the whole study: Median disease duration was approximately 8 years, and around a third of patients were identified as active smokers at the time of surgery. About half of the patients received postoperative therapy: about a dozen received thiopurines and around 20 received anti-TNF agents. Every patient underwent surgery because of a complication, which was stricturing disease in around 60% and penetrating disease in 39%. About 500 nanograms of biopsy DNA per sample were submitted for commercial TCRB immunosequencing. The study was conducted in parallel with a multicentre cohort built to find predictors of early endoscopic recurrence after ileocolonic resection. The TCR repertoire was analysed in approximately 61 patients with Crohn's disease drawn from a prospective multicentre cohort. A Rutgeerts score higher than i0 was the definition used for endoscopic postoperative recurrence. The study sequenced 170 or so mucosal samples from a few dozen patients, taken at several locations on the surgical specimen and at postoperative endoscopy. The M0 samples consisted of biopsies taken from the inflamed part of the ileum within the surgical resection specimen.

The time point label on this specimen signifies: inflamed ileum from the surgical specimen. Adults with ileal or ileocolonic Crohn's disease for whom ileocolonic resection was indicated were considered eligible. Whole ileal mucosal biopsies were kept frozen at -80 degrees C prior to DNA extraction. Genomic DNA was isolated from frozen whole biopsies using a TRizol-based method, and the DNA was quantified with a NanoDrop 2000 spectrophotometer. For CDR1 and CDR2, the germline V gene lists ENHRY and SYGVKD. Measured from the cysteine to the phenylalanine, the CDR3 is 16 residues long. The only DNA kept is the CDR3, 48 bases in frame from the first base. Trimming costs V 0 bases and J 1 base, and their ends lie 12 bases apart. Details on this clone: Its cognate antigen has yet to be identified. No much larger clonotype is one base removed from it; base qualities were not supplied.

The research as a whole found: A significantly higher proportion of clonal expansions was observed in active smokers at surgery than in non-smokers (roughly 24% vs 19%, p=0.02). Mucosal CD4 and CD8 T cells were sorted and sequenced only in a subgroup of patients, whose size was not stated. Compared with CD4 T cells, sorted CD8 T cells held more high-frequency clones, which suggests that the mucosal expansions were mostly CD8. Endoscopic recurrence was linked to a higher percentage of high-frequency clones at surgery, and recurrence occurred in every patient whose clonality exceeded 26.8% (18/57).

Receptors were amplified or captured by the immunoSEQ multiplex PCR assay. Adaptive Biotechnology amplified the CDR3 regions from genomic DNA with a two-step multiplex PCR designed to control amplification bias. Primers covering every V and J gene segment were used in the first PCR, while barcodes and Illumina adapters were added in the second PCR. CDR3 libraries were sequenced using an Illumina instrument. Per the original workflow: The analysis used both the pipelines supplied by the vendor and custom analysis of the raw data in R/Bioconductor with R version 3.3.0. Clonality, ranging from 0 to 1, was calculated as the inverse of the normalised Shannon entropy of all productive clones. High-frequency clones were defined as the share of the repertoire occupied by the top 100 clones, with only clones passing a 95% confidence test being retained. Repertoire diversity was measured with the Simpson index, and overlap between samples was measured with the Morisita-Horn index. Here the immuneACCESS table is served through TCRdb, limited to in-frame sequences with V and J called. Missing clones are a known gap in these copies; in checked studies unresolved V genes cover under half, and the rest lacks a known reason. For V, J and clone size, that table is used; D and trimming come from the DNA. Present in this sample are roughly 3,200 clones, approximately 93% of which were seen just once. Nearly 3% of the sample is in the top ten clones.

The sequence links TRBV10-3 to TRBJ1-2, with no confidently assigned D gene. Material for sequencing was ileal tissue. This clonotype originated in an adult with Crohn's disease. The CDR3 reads CAISESPGRSNYGYTF. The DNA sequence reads TGTGCCATCAGTGAGTCCCCCGGGAGGAGTAACTATGGCTACACCTTC.